The next 10 T cell receptor beta chains were all read from a single sample in a study of regulatory dendritic cells for organ transplantation. Profiling relied on immunoSEQ multiplex PCR, and the TCRdb table lists in-frame clones only, not all of them. This sample has fewer than 12,000 clones, with around two thirds found just once. Source material: memory CD8+ T cells from blood. Specified subset: CD45RO+ memory T cells. The receptors shown here come from a human donor in good health.

The chain uses TRBV13 and TRBJ1-2, with unresolved D. The germline V and J ends were trimmed by 5 bases and 7 bases, with 23 bases remaining between them. CDR3 length: 16 amino acids. Looked up from germline, CDR1 is PRHDT and CDR2 is FYEKMQ (reference sequence). CDR3 residues: CASSPPDVVSLGGYTF. The CDR3 DNA sequence: TGTGCCAGCAGCCCCCCAGACGTTGTCAGCCTGGGTGGCTACACCTTC.

The chain uses TRBV6-5 and TRBJ2-1; D might be TRBD2 (6 bases). Germline lookup yields CDR1 MNHEY and CDR2 SVGAGI. The CDR3 contains 15 residues. V was trimmed by 5 bases and J by 4 bases, leaving 15 bases between them. Here the CDR3 reads CASSPGTGGYNEQFF. CDR3 nucleotide sequence: TGTGCCAGCAGTCCTGGGACTGGCGGGTACAATGAGCAGTTCTTC.

The chain combines TRBV4-2 with TRBJ1-3; possibly TRBD1 for D (6 bases). The CDR3 sequence is 16 residues long. Germline lookup yields CDR1 LGHNA and CDR2 YNFKEQ. V was pared by 4 bases and J by 0 bases, with 13 bases between. The CDR3 reads CASSLPTGSSGNTIYF. The DNA of the CDR3 is TGTGCCAGCAGCCTTCCCACAGGGTCCTCTGGAAACACCATATATTTT.

This clone was counted between two and nine times. The chain uses TRBV9 and TRBJ2-1; D uncertain. V gave up 0 bases and J gave up 10 bases, with 8 bases separating them. This CDR3 has 12 residues. The germline V gene encodes CDR1 SGDLS and CDR2 YYNGEE. DNA for the CDR3: TGTGCCAGCAGCGTAGTTAGTGACGAGCAGTTCTTC. This encodes CASSVVSDEQFF.

In its sample, this clone was seen a few times. The CDR3 DNA reads TGTGCCAGCAGCTTAACAGATACGCAGTATTTT. This gives the protein CASSLTDTQYF. The chain uses TRBV5-6 and TRBJ2-3; D call uncertain. This CDR3 comprises 11 residues. Per germline, CDR1 SGHDT and CDR2 YYEEEE. Trimming took off 2 bases at V and 3 bases at J, with 1 base between the two ends.

This clone is medium-sized in the sample. J is TRBJ2-5 and V is TRBV4-3; 10 bases are a match to TRBD2. Germline loops: CDR1 LGHNA, CDR2 YSLEER. The CDR3 runs to 16 residues. J lost 2 bases, V lost 2 bases, and 5 bases had no gene match. CDR3 amino acids: CASSQLDSGGQETQYF. Written as DNA, the CDR3 is TGCGCCAGCAGCCAACTCGATAGCGGGGGGCAAGAGACCCAGTACTTC.

The chain carries TRBV6-5 and TRBJ2-7; D remains unclear. CDR1 is MNHEY and CDR2 is SVGAGI in the germline V gene. This CDR3 is built from 11 residues. Trimming took 3 bases from V and 7 from J, leaving 7 bases between them. CDR3 in DNA: TGTGCCAGCAGTTATGGGCGGGAGCAGTACTTC. Translated, it gives CASSYGREQYF.

The rearrangement links TRBV30 to TRBJ2-7, with a weak D call TRBD2 (6 bases). The CDR3 is made up of 14 amino acids. The ends were cut back, 8 bases at V and 3 bases at J, with 20 bases in the middle. Germline lookup yields CDR1 GTSNPN and CDR2 SVGIG (reference sequence). The CDR3 is CAHDRRGGYYEQYF. CDR3 nucleotides: TGTGCCCACGATAGGCGGGGCGGATACTACGAGCAGTACTTC.

The chain employs TRBV7-2 and TRBJ2-7; D is ambiguous. Germline V gives CDR1 SGHTA, CDR2 FQGNSA. Trimming cost V 4 bases and J 4 bases, with 8 bases left between them. CDR3 length: 12 amino acids. Here the CDR3 reads CASSYVKYEQYF. CDR3 DNA sequence: TGTGCCAGCAGCTACGTAAAATACGAGCAGTACTTC.

The CDR3 DNA sequence: TGTGCCATCGGACAGGAGGTTAAGGGGAACACTGAAGCTTTCTTT. Translating it yields CAIGQEVKGNTEAFF. The chain recombines TRBV10-3 with TRBJ1-1; 7 nucleotides match TRBD1. The germline V gene has CDR1 ENHRY and CDR2 SYGVKD. Trimming removed 8 bases from V and 1 base from J; junction bases left unmatched: 10. This CDR3 has 15 residues.